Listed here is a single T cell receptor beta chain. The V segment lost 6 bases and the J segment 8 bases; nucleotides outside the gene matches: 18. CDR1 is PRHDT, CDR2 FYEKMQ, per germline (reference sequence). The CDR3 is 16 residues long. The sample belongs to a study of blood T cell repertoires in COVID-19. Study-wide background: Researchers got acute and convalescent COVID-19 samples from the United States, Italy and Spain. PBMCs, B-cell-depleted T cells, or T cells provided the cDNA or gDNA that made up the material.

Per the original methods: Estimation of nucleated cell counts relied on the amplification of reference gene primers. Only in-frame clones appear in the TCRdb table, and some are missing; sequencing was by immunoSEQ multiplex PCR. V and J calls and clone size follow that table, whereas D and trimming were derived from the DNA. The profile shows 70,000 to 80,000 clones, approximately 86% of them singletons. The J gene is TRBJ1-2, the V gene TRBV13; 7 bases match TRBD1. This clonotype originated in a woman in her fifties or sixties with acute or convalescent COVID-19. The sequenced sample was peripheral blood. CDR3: CASRENGQAKSIGYTF. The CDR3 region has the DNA TGTGCCAGCAGGGAAAATGGACAGGCGAAATCGATCGGCTACACCTTC.